One and the same sample provided the 28 T cell receptor beta chains below, sequenced in a study of tumor-infiltrating lymphocytes in primary liver carcinoma. Joint extraction of RNA and DNA used roughly 20-33 mg of bulk tissue that was unsorted. Making TCR beta cDNA involved roughly 0.55 ug total RNA and a constant-region primer. The TCR beta library was amplified through three nested multiplex PCR rounds in a modified ARM-PCR procedure. TRBV1-TRBV30 forward primers and a C-beta reverse primer were used in the first two PCR rounds, which each ran for about 9 cycles. TCRdb reanalysed the multiplex PCR reads using MiXCR and keeps one entry per CDR3 protein. The sample records about 54,000 distinct CDR3 sequences, over 70% being singletons. Sequenced input: liver tumor tissue from sampling region 2. Sample subset: tumor region T2, inferior pole. All receptors derive from a man between 35 and 55 years old with primary liver carcinoma and hepatitis B virus infection.

This clonotype was seen once. One end of the junction fails to match germline, which may point to a read error. V is TRBV28 and J is TRBJ2-7; D unclear. This CDR3 region has 14 residues. From germline, CDR1 is MDHEN and CDR2 SYDVKM. CDR3 sequence (DNA): TGTACCAGCAGTTTAGTTGCCTATTACTACGAGCAGTGCTTC. It is translated as CTSSLVAYYYEQCF.

For the CDR3, the DNA is TGTGCCAGCAGTGGCGGGACAGGTGACACTGAAGCTTTCTTT. This translates into CASSGGTGDTEAFF. V and J are TRBV9 and TRBJ1-1; TRBD1 agrees at 8 bases. Germline values: CDR1 SGDLS, CDR2 YYNGEE. With 5 bases clipped from V and 3 bases from J, the junction kept 6 bases outside the gene matches. The CDR3 is 14 amino acids.

Regarding this clonotype: Here the CDR3 omits its conserved ending phenylalanine or tryptophan, so a read error is the likely source. V and J are TRBV5-5 and TRBJ2-5; tentatively, D is TRBD1 (7 bases). Per the germline V gene, CDR1 is SGHKS and CDR2 is YYEKEE (reference sequence). The CDR3 runs 15 residues. Here the CDR3 reads CASRGADWEQETQYY. In DNA, the CDR3 is TGTGCAAGCAGGGGGGCGGACTGGGAACAAGAGACCCAGTACTAC.

Details on this clonotype: Given the absence of the conserved phenylalanine or tryptophan at the CDR3 end, a read error is likely. The rearrangement uses TRBV10-3 and TRBJ2-7, with TRBD1 as a possible D gene (6 bases). CDR1 ENHRY and CDR2 SYGVKD come from the germline V gene. CDR3 size: 14 residues. V lost 4 bases and J lost 5, with 15 bases in between. In DNA, the CDR3 is TGTGCCATCAGTGTCATGCAGGGGATGCACGAGCAGTACTGC. This sequence encodes CAISVMQGMHEQYC.

As concerns this clonotype: No conserved phenylalanine or tryptophan is present at the end of the CDR3, so a read error is the likely explanation. V gene TRBV4-1 combines with J gene TRBJ2-7; perhaps TRBD2 as D (6 bases). Germline CDR1 is MGHRA and CDR2 is YSYEKL. The CDR3 loop spans 16 amino acids. The CDR3 here is CASSQGYSGRSYEQYL. In nucleotides, the CDR3 is TGCGCCAGCAGTCAAGGTTATAGCGGAAGATCCTACGAGCAGTACTTA.

This clonotype appeared once. At one boundary the junction diverges from the germline segment, which might be a read error. The CDR3 is CASNIDRGRIVGELFF. CDR3 in DNA: TGTGCCAGCAATATAGACAGGGGGCGCATAGTCGGGGAACTGTTTTTT. The rearrangement joins TRBV12-3 or TRBV12-4 to TRBJ2-2; 10 nucleotides match TRBD1. This CDR3 spans 16 amino acids.

The V call is TRBV12-3 or TRBV12-4, the J call TRBJ1-5; D unresolved. The CDR3 spans 16 residues. Trimming shortened V by 3 bases and J by 3 bases, and 15 bases separated the two germline ends. The CDR3 spells CASSFHWTDLNQPQHF. The CDR3 nucleotides read TGTGCCAGCAGTTTCCACTGGACTGACCTCAATCAGCCCCAGCATTTT.

Points on this clonotype: Just one base apart from a much larger clone, this may be a read error. This likely comes from a read error, as the CDR3 has no conserved phenylalanine or tryptophan at its end. The gene calls are TRBV30 and TRBJ1-2, with no clear D. The CDR3 is 13 residues long. The V gene's germline CDR1 is GTSNPN and CDR2 SVGIG (reference sequence). Between the trimmed V and J ends, which lost 3 bases and 0 bases, there was a span of 8 bases. This CDR3 is CAWSPASNYGYTV. For the CDR3, the DNA is TGTGCCTGGAGCCCGGCCTCTAACTATGGCTACACCGTC.

The rearrangement uses TRBV12-3 or TRBV12-4 and TRBJ2-3; TRBD1 matches 8 bases. After removal of 6 bases from V and 7 bases from J, the junction contained 9 bases not matched to a gene. There are 14 residues in the CDR3. CDR3 sequence: CASSTRGLAYTQYF. The CDR3 DNA sequence: TGTGCCAGCAGCACCAGGGGGCTCGCATATACGCAGTATTTT.

The chain combines TRBV11-2 with TRBJ2-1; no clear D gene. CDR1 SGHAT and CDR2 FQNNGV come from the germline V gene. The CDR3 covers 13 residues. V was cut by 11 bases and J by 8 bases, with 19 bases left in between. CDR3 loop: CAVGLNDAYEQFF. The DNA of the CDR3 is TGTGCCGTCGGCTTAAATGATGCCTATGAGCAGTTCTTC.

In the case of this clonotype: A read error may produce the germline difference seen at one junction end. The chain carries TRBV6-1 and TRBJ1-1; 8 bases line up with TRBD1. Germline assignment: CDR1 MNHNS and CDR2 SASEGT. CDR3 length: 12 residues. This CDR3 reads CTTSGQALEASF. The CDR3 DNA reads TGTACCACTTCGGGACAGGCACTCGAAGCTTCCTTT.

The table lists this clonotype with a count of one. The conserved phenylalanine or tryptophan is not found at the CDR3 terminus, so this likely reflects a read error. The chain is built from TRBV11-2 and TRBJ2-7; D not resolved. CDR3 length: 14 amino acids. The V gene lost 6 bases and the J gene lost 2 bases, with 14 bases spanning the gap. CDR1 and CDR2 (germline): SGHAT, FQNNGV. CDR3 loop: CASRLTYGAYEQYS. CDR3 DNA sequence: TGTGCCAGCAGATTAACCTACGGAGCCTACGAGCAGTACTCG.

In the case of this clonotype: The final CDR3 position lacks the conserved phenylalanine or tryptophan, pointing to a likely read error. The chain combines TRBV11-2 with TRBJ2-7; D perhaps matches TRBD1 (6 bases). There are 17 residues in the CDR3. V lost 9 bases and J 3 bases, leaving 27 bases between the germline ends. CDR1 SGHAT and CDR2 FQNNGV come from the germline V gene. Here the CDR3 reads CASSIDPPGHGSYEQYL. Written as DNA, the CDR3 is TGTGCCAGTAGCATCGACCCGCCGGGACATGGAAGCTACGAGCAGTACCTC.

This clonotype showed up just once. The J gene is TRBJ1-5, the V gene TRBV19; 8 nucleotides align to TRBD1. The junction had 7 bases not matched to a gene; V was cut back by 2 bases and J by 7 bases. CDR1 and CDR2 from the germline V gene are LNHDA and SQIVND (reference sequence). This CDR3 region has 15 residues. CDR3 coding DNA: TGTGCCAGTAGTATAATGGGGACAGGAGGCCAGCCCCAGCATTTT. It encodes CASSIMGTGGQPQHF.

With regard to this clonotype: An end of the junction differs from the germline gene, which may be a read error. CDR3 DNA: TGTGCCAGCAGTTTCGGAACTGCCCCTAACACTGAAGCTTTCTTC. Translating it yields CASSFGTAPNTEAFF. The gene calls are TRBV12-3 or TRBV12-4 and TRBJ1-1; D is ambiguous. CDR3 length: 15 amino acids.

About this clonotype: No conserved phenylalanine or tryptophan ends this CDR3, so it is likely a read error. The chain has TRBV6-6 and TRBJ1-1, with TRBD1 matching over 8 bases. With 2 bases clipped from V and 4 bases from J, the junction kept 6 bases outside the gene matches. Per germline, CDR1 MNHNY and CDR2 SVGAGI (reference sequence). This CDR3 region has 15 residues. The CDR3 sequence is CASSYLGQGGTEAFL. The CDR3 DNA reads TGTGCCAGCAGTTACCTCGGACAGGGTGGCACTGAAGCTTTCCTT.

Concerning this clonotype itself: Without the conserved terminal phenylalanine or tryptophan, this CDR3 likely stems from a read error. No DNA is shown, since the ends of the CDR3 on it are uncertain; the CDR3 is the one TCRdb lists. V usage is TRBV6-5 and J usage is TRBJ2-7. The CDR3 is 13 residues long, counting both termini. The germline CDR1 and CDR2 sequences are MNHEY and SVGAGI. The CDR3 loop is CASSYRLSYEQYY.

This clonotype was picked up many times. The chain links TRBV7-8 to TRBJ2-2, with D hard to call. Germline V lookup: CDR1 SGHVS, CDR2 FQNEAQ. The ends were cut back, 2 bases at V and 0 bases at J, with 10 bases in the middle. This CDR3 contains 16 residues. CDR3 sequence (DNA): TGTGCCAGCAGCTTAATCCGACTCCCGAACACCGGGGAGCTGTTTTTT. This codes for CASSLIRLPNTGELFF.

This clonotype was seen once. The junction departs from the called germline gene at one end, perhaps through a read error. The chain couples TRBV11-2 to TRBJ2-2; 9 bases align to TRBD2. Germline assignment: CDR1 SGHAT and CDR2 FQNNGV. The length of the CDR3 is 16 residues. CDR3 DNA: TGTGCCAGCAGCTTGGTGACGCTAGCGGGAACCGTGGAGCTGTTTTTT. Its translation is CASSLVTLAGTVELFF.

The CDR3 region has the DNA TGCAGCGTCCTTGGCCTCTTCGGGACAGCGTACACCGGGGAGCTGTTTTTT. As protein: CSVLGLFGTAYTGELFF. This chain uses TRBV29-1 with TRBJ2-2; 7 bases align to TRBD1. After removal of 6 bases from V and 3 bases from J, the junction contained 16 bases not matched to a gene. The CDR3 loop spans 17 amino acids. CDR1 and CDR2 (germline): SQVTM, ANQGSEA.

This clonotype was seen once. One base away lies a much larger clone, so this may be a sequencing read error. CDR3 sequence: CASSLGGGTAASYGYTF. CDR3 coding DNA: TGTGCCAGCAGTTTAGGGGGGGGAACCGCCGCTAGCTATGGCTACACCTTC. V and J are TRBV28 and TRBJ1-2; perhaps TRBD1 as D (5 bases). There are 17 residues in the CDR3. V was cut by 2 bases and J by 4 bases, with 20 bases left in between. Germline assignment: CDR1 MDHEN and CDR2 SYDVKM.

About this clonotype itself: Its ends do not fully match the called genes, so a read error is possible. This sequence joins TRBV6-6 and TRBJ2-1; 8 nucleotides match TRBD2. This CDR3 is built from 17 residues. The germline CDR1 and CDR2 sequences are MNHNY and SVGAGI (reference sequence). CDR3 sequence: CASGYGGAWALTNEQFF. CDR3 nucleotide sequence: TGTGCCAGCGGTTACGGGGGGGCTTGGGCGTTGACGAATGAGCAGTTCTTC.

This clonotype occurred many times. This rearrangement joins TRBV6-2 or TRBV6-3 to TRBJ2-2; tentative D call: TRBD2 (5 bases). The germline V gene has CDR1 MNHEY and CDR2 SVGEGT. V lost 8 bases, J lost 7 bases, and 20 bases lay in between. This CDR3 is built from 15 residues. CDR3 residues: CASATPAARGGELFF. DNA for the CDR3: TGTGCCAGCGCGACCCCAGCGGCAAGAGGCGGGGAGCTGTTTTTT.

With regard to this clonotype: At one end, the junction sequence differs from germline, possibly due to a read error. The rearrangement uses TRBV5-6 and TRBJ1-4; 10 positions agree with TRBD1. The CDR3 is 16 amino acids. CDR1 is SGHDT and CDR2 is YYEEEE in the germline V gene. The DNA of the CDR3 is TGTGCCAGTAGCACGACAGGGGGCGGTGGTAATGAAAGACTGTTTTTT. This encodes CASSTTGGGGNERLFF.

In the case of this clonotype: A junction end diverges from the germline sequence, so it may reflect a read error. The chain employs TRBV6-1 and TRBJ2-7; 7 nucleotides align to TRBD2. The length of the CDR3 is 13 residues. Germline CDR1 and CDR2: MNHNS and SASEGT. Here the CDR3 reads CAGSERDDNEQYF. As DNA, the CDR3 is TGTGCCGGCAGTGAGCGGGACGACAACGAGCAGTACTTC.

Concerning this clonotype itself: The junction departs from germline at one end; a sequencing error may be responsible. V gene TRBV11-2 combines with J gene TRBJ2-2; either TRBD1 or TRBD2 may fit D (5 bases each). CDR3 length: 17 amino acids. Germline values: CDR1 SGHAT, CDR2 FQNNGV. The CDR3 sequence is CASSIVRTYPGTGELFF. CDR3 coding DNA: TGCGCCAGCAGCATAGTTCGGACGTACCCAGGGACCGGGGAGCTATTTTTT.

This rearrangement joins TRBV4-1 to TRBJ2-7; TRBD2 might be the D (6 bases). Trimming removed 8 bases from V and 10 bases from J, with 24 bases in between. CDR3 length: 14 amino acids. Per germline, CDR1 MGHRA and CDR2 YSYEKL. CDR3 bases: TGCGCCAGCTGCCCACGGGACTCGCTGATTGAACAGTACTTC. Translated, it gives CASCPRDSLIEQYF.

With respect to this clonotype: One junction end disagrees with the germline gene, perhaps due to a read error. The chain employs TRBV11-2 and TRBJ2-1; TRBD2 matches at 8 bases. Germline V CDR1 and CDR2: SGHAT, FQNNGV. This CDR3 has 16 residues. The CDR3 DNA reads as TGTGCCAACAGCTTTGATATCGGACTAGCCATGGGTGGGCAGTTCTTC. This sequence encodes CANSFDIGLAMGGQFF.